What follows are 24 T cell receptor beta chains derived from one specimen sequenced in a study of shared clonotypes between healthy human individuals. Data came from immunoSEQ multiplex PCR; TCRdb stores just in-frame clones and leaves some out. The sample holds 2 million to 3 million clones; roughly nine tenths are singletons and the top ten take over 0.12%. The sequenced sample consisted of naive CD4+ T cells sorted from blood. Subset defined: CD45RA+ positively selected. These TCRs come from a man aged 18 to 29 in good health.

With respect to this clone: Other DNA sequences in this specimen translate into the identical CDR3. The chain recombines TRBV6-5 with TRBJ2-7; D possibly corresponds to TRBD1 (6 bases). CDR1 and CDR2 (germline): MNHEY, SVGAGI. The CDR3 has 13 amino acids. The ends were cut back, 5 bases at V and 2 bases at J, with 10 bases in the middle. CDR3 residues: CASSRTVTYEQYF. The DNA for the CDR3 is TGTGCCAGCAGTCGGACAGTTACCTACGAGCAGTACTTC.

This clone has just one count. This chain joins TRBV6-6 and TRBJ2-5; TRBD1 is a possible D gene (6 bases). With 3 bases removed from V and 1 base from J, the gap between germline ends came to 12 bases. CDR1 MNHNY and CDR2 SVGAGI come from the germline V gene (reference sequence). The CDR3 sequence is 15 residues long. DNA of the CDR3: TGTGCCAGCAGTTATGAAGGACAGTTCCAAGAGACCCAGTACTTC. Translated, it gives CASSYEGQFQETQYF.

This clone was detected only once. This chain links TRBV5-4 with TRBJ2-5; D may correspond to TRBD1 or TRBD2 (5 bases each). Per germline, CDR1 SGHNT and CDR2 YYREEE (reference sequence). V shed 0 bases and J shed 5 bases, with 17 bases lying between them. This CDR3 has 16 residues. CDR3 region: CASSLGTFTGGETQYF. The CDR3 region has the DNA TGTGCCAGCAGCTTGGGGACTTTTACTGGGGGTGAGACCCAGTACTTC.

This chain links TRBV10-3 with TRBJ1-4, with unresolved D. The germline V and J ends were trimmed by 3 bases and 8 bases, with 13 bases remaining between them. The CDR3 extends over 14 amino acids. The germline V gene has CDR1 ENHRY and CDR2 SYGVKD. The CDR3 DNA sequence: TGTGCCATCAGTGACGGGTCGGTTGGGGAAAAACTGTTTTTT. Translating it yields CAISDGSVGEKLFF.

Here the CDR3 reads CASSRLRESETQYF. As DNA, the CDR3 is TGTGCCAGCAGCAGGTTGCGGGAGTCAGAGACCCAGTACTTC. The chain couples TRBV5-4 to TRBJ2-5; 7 bases line up with TRBD2. Germline trimming cut 4 bases from V and 4 bases from J; bases unmatched to any gene: 7. The CDR3 consists of 14 residues. Germline-derived CDR1 and CDR2 are SGHNT and YYREEE (reference sequence).

The chain is built from TRBV30 and TRBJ2-7, with 10 bases lining up with TRBD1. Germline values: CDR1 GTSNPN, CDR2 SVGIG (reference sequence). The CDR3 length is 14 residues. Germline trimming cut 4 bases from V and 1 base from J; bases unmatched to any gene: 4. Here the CDR3 reads CAWKGTGDSYEQYF. The CDR3 bases are TGTGCCTGGAAAGGGACAGGGGATTCCTACGAGCAGTACTTC.

This clone was seen only a few times. This chain uses TRBV7-9 with TRBJ1-3; possible D gene TRBD1, 5 bases. Trimming stripped 1 base from V and 3 bases from J, with 10 bases between. Looked up from germline, CDR1 is SEHNR and CDR2 is FQNEAQ (reference sequence). CDR3 size: 15 residues. The CDR3 here is CASSLVPGFGNTIYF. The CDR3 DNA reads TGTGCCAGCAGCTTAGTCCCAGGGTTTGGAAACACCATATATTTT. Supplemented by reference TRBV7-9 and TRBJ1-3, the full variable domain reads DTGVSQNPRHKITKRGQNVTFRCDPISEHNRLYWYRQTLGQGPEFLTYFQNEAQLEKSRLLSDRFSAERPKGSFSTLEIQRTEQGDSAMYLCASSLVPGFGNTIYFGEGSWLTVV.

With regard to this clone: The identical CDR3 is also encoded by other nucleotide sequences in the sample. J is TRBJ2-7 and V is TRBV19; perhaps TRBD1 as D (6 bases). CDR3 length equals 14 residues. V lost 1 base and J 2 bases, leaving 9 bases between the germline ends. Germline values: CDR1 LNHDA, CDR2 SQIVND (reference sequence). CDR3 region: CASSIGTGPYEQYF. In DNA form, the CDR3 reads TGTGCCAGTAGTATAGGAACAGGGCCCTACGAGCAGTACTTC.

The chain carries TRBV6-6 and TRBJ1-2, with unresolved D. The CDR3 loop spans 13 amino acids. Germline V gives CDR1 MNHNY, CDR2 SVGAGI (reference sequence). The V and J ends lost 9 bases and 2 bases respectively, with 13 bases between them. The CDR3 DNA reads TGTGCCAGTTCATCCCATAAAAACTATGGCTACACCTTC. As protein: CASSSHKNYGYTF.

The chain carries TRBV6-5 and TRBJ2-5; D uncertain. Germline assignment: CDR1 MNHEY and CDR2 SVGAGI. The CDR3 runs to 13 residues. V shed 7 bases and J shed 1 base, with 10 bases lying between them. CDR3: CASTRHSQETQYF. The CDR3 region has the DNA TGTGCCAGCACCAGACACTCCCAAGAGACCCAGTACTTC.

This sequence joins TRBV28 and TRBJ1-2; 7 bases agree with TRBD1. CDR1 and CDR2 (germline): MDHEN, SYDVKM. The CDR3 totals 13 residues. V trimming: 6 bases; J trimming: 4 bases; junction bases outside the gene matches: 5. The CDR3 loop is CASRSRQGYGYTF. The CDR3 nucleotides are TGTGCCAGCAGATCTAGACAGGGCTATGGCTACACCTTC.

The V call is TRBV7-2, the J call TRBJ2-2, with D unclear. The germline V gene has CDR1 SGHTA and CDR2 FQGNSA. The V and J ends lost 4 bases and 4 bases respectively, with 7 bases between them. The CDR3 is 13 residues long. CDR3 sequence reads: CASSSTGTGELFF. The DNA for the CDR3 is TGTGCCAGCAGCTCCACGGGCACCGGGGAGCTGTTTTTT.

The count of this clone is one. The V and J genes are TRBV5-1 and TRBJ1-5; D possibly corresponds to TRBD1 (5 bases). The CDR3 sequence is 15 residues long. From germline, CDR1 is SGHRS and CDR2 YFSETQ. The V gene lost 4 bases and the J gene lost 4 bases, with 15 bases spanning the gap. CDR3: CASSPQGDRNQPQHF. The CDR3, as DNA: TGCGCCAGCAGCCCCCAGGGAGATCGAAATCAGCCCCAGCATTTT.

The CDR3 nucleotides are TGTGCCAGCAGTTACGGCGGGACAGCTGGAAACACCATATATTTT. Amino acid sequence: CASSYGGTAGNTIYF. The V call is TRBV6-5, the J call TRBJ1-3, with 7 bases identical to TRBD1. V shed 2 bases and J 2 bases; nucleotides not matched to a gene: 3. The length of the CDR3 is 15 residues. Germline values: CDR1 MNHEY, CDR2 SVGAGI.

V gene TRBV30 combines with J gene TRBJ1-3, with 10 bases fitting TRBD1. Germline values: CDR1 GTSNPN, CDR2 SVGIG (reference sequence). This CDR3 spans 16 amino acids. J lost 1 base, V lost 3 bases, and 6 bases had no gene match. CDR3 nucleotides: TGTGCCTGGAGCCGGGACAGGGGCTCGTCTGGAAACACCATATATTTT. Translated: CAWSRDRGSSGNTIYF.

The V and J genes are TRBV9 and TRBJ2-3, with 7 bases matching TRBD2. Germline-derived CDR1 and CDR2 are SGDLS and YYNGEE. The CDR3 is 16 residues long. Losses at the gene ends were 0 bases for V and 0 bases for J; bases not matched to a gene: 4. CDR3 nucleotides: TGTGCCAGCAGCGTAGGAGGGGAGGGTAGCACAGATACGCAGTATTTT. This translates into CASSVGGEGSTDTQYF.

Comments on this clone: The sample carries other DNA sequences with the same CDR3. The chain carries TRBV5-4 and TRBJ2-5, with 8 bases identical to TRBD2. J was trimmed by 4 bases and V by 4 bases; bases with no gene match: 6. The CDR3 extends over 14 amino acids. Per the germline V gene, CDR1 is SGHNT and CDR2 is YYREEE (reference sequence). CDR3 sequence: CASSPGLAGETQYF. The CDR3 DNA follows: TGTGCCAGCAGCCCGGGCCTAGCGGGAGAGACCCAGTACTTC.

To note about this clone: The sample contains more than one DNA sequence encoding this CDR3. V is TRBV5-1 and J is TRBJ1-1; D is uncertain. This CDR3 has 13 amino acids. Germline V gene data show CDR1 as SGHRS and CDR2 as YFSETQ. With 1 base removed from V and 0 bases from J, the gap between germline ends came to 4 bases. In DNA, the CDR3 is TGCGCCAGCAGCTTGTACGTGAACACTGAAGCTTTCTTT. It translates to CASSLYVNTEAFF. Looking up the rest from reference TRBV5-1 and TRBJ1-1 gives the full variable domain: KAGVTQTPRYLIKTRGQQVTLSCSPISGHRSVSWYQQTPGQGLQFLFEYFSETQRNKGNFPGRFSGRQFSNSRSEMNVSTLELGDSALYLCASSLYVNTEAFFGQGTRLTVV.

The chain recombines TRBV6-5 with TRBJ1-6, with D tentatively TRBD1 (5 bases). The germline V and J ends were trimmed by 4 bases and 1 base, with 11 bases remaining between them. Per germline, CDR1 MNHEY and CDR2 SVGAGI. CDR3 size: 16 residues. CDR3: CASSLRGISYNSPLHF. For the CDR3, the DNA is TGTGCCAGCAGTTTACGGGGGATTTCCTATAATTCACCCCTCCACTTT.

The chain combines TRBV28 with TRBJ1-6, with a weak D call TRBD1 (5 bases). From germline, CDR1 is MDHEN and CDR2 SYDVKM. The length of the CDR3 is 20 residues. V was pared by 3 bases and J by 0 bases, with 21 bases between. CDR3: CASSFDRDLGFSSYNSPLHF. CDR3 nucleotide sequence: TGTGCCAGCAGTTTTGACCGGGACCTGGGCTTCAGCTCCTATAATTCACCCCTCCACTTT.

The V gene is TRBV10-3, the J gene TRBJ2-7; TRBD2 aligns across 7 bases. Germline V gene data show CDR1 as ENHRY and CDR2 as SYGVKD. This CDR3 is 15 amino acids long. The V and J ends lost 3 bases and 3 bases, in that order; junction bases with no gene match: 8. DNA for the CDR3: TGTGCCATCAGTGAAGGCGGGAGAGGTGGCTACGAGCAGTACTTC. The encoded protein is CAISEGGRGGYEQYF.

This chain connects TRBV9 to TRBJ1-2; no reliable D call. Trimming pared 0 bases from V and 6 bases from J, leaving 12 bases between. This CDR3 region has 14 residues. CDR1 and CDR2 (germline): SGDLS, YYNGEE. The CDR3 reads CASSVGLGFDGYTF. CDR3 nucleotide sequence: TGTGCCAGCAGCGTAGGGTTAGGGTTCGATGGCTACACCTTC.

The rearrangement uses TRBV5-1 and TRBJ2-7, with D unresolved. Trimming shortened V by 1 base and J by 4 bases, and 15 bases separated the two germline ends. Germline V gene lookup returns CDR1 SGHRS and CDR2 YFSETQ. The CDR3 contains 15 residues. The CDR3: CASSLSVGSAYEQYF. CDR3 DNA: TGCGCCAGCAGCTTGTCAGTCGGGTCCGCATACGAGCAGTACTTC.

On this clone: This sample also contains other DNA sequences that code for the same CDR3. The rearrangement links TRBV5-1 to TRBJ1-1; no clear D. CDR3 length equals 12 residues. Germline V CDR1 and CDR2: SGHRS, YFSETQ. V was trimmed by 3 bases and J by 2 bases, leaving 5 bases between them. DNA of the CDR3: TGCGCCAGCAGCTCTACTAACACTGAAGCTTTCTTT. Protein product: CASSSTNTEAFF.